This T cell receptor beta chain was identified in a study of preoperative IRX-2 immunotherapy in early breast cancer. Here immunoSEQ multiplex PCR was the method, and the copy in TCRdb shows in-frame clones only, minus some. The table records around 35,000 clones, around 96% of them present only once. Germline CDR1 is SGHDT and CDR2 is YYEEEE. Trimming pared 1 base from V and 3 bases from J, leaving 7 bases between. CDR3 length equals 13 residues. Treatment reported: preoperative locoregional IRX-2 cytokine immunotherapy. This material was collected from a patient treated with IRX-2 immunotherapy. The chain uses TRBV5-6 and TRBJ2-5, with D unclear. The receptor's source is a human donor with breast cancer. CDR3: CASSLRTEETQYF. CDR3 sequence (DNA): TGTGCCAGCAGCTTGCGGACCGAAGAGACCCAGTACTTC.